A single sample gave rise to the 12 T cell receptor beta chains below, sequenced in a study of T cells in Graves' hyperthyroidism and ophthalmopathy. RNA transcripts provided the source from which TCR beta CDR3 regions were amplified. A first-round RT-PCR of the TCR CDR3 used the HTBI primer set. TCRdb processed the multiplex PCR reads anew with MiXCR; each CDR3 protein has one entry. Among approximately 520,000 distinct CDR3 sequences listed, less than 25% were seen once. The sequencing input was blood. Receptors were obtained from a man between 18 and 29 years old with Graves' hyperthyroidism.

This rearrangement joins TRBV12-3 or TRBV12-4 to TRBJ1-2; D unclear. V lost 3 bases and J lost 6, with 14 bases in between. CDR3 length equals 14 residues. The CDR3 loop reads CASSFLGYRDGYTF. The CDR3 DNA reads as TGTGCCAGCAGTTTTTTAGGATACCGGGATGGCTACACCTTC.

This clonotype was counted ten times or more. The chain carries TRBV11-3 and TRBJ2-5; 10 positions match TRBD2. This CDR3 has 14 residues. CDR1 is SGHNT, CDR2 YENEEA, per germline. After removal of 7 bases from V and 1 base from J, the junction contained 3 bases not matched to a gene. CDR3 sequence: CASNVAGGQETQYF. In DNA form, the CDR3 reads TGTGCCAGCAACGTAGCGGGGGGCCAAGAGACCCAGTACTTC. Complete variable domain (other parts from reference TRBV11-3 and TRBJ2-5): EAGVVQSPRYKIIEKKQPVAFWCNPISGHNTLYWYLQNLGQGPELLIRYENEEAVDDSQLPKDRFSAERLKGVDSTLKIQPAELGDSAVYLCASNVAGGQETQYFGPGTRLLVL.

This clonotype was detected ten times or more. CDR3 nucleotide sequence: TGTGCCTGGAGTCCAGGGATCCCCTACGAGCAGTACTTC. Its protein product is CAWSPGIPYEQYF. The chain carries TRBV30 and TRBJ2-7, with a weak D call TRBD1 (5 bases). Between the trimmed V and J ends, which lost 2 bases and 2 bases, there was a span of 10 bases. Looked up from germline, CDR1 is GTSNPN and CDR2 is SVGIG (reference sequence). The CDR3 loop spans 13 amino acids.

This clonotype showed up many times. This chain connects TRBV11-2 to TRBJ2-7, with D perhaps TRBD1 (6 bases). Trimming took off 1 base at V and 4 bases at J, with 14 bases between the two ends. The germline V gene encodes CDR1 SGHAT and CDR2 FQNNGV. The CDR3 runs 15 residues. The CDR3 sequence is CASSLVTGTQYEQYF. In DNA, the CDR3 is TGTGCCAGCAGCTTAGTAACAGGGACGCAATACGAGCAGTACTTC.

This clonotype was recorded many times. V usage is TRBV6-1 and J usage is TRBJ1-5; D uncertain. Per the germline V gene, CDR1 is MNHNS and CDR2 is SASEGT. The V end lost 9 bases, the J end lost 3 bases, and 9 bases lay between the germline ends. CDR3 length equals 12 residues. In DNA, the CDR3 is TGTGCCAGACTACGGGACAATCAGCCCCAGCATTTT. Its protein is CARLRDNQPQHF.

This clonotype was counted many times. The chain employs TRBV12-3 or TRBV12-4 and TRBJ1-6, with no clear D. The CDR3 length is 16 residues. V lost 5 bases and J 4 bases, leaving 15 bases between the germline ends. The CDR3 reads CASSLGLVVYNSPLHF. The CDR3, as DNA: TGTGCCAGCAGTCTCGGGTTAGTAGTTTATAATTCACCCCTCCACTTT.

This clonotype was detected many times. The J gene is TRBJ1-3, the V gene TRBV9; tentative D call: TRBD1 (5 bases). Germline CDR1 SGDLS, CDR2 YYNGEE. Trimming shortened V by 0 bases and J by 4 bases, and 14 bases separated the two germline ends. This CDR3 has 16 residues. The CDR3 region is CASSVGGPWEGNTIYF. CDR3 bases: TGTGCCAGCAGCGTAGGGGGCCCCTGGGAAGGAAACACCATATATTTT.

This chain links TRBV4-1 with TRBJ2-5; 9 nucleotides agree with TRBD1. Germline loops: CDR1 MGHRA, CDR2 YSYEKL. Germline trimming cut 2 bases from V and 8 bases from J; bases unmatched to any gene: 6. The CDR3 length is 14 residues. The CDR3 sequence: CASSQLQGADTQYF. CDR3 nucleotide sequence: TGCGCCAGCAGCCAACTACAGGGGGCGGATACCCAGTACTTC.

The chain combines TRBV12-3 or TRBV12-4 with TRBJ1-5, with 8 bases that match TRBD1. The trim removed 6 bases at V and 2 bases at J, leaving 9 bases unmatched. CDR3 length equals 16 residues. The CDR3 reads CASSPTDRAGNQPQHF. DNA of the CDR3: TGTGCCAGCAGCCCTACGGACAGGGCTGGCAATCAGCCCCAGCATTTT.

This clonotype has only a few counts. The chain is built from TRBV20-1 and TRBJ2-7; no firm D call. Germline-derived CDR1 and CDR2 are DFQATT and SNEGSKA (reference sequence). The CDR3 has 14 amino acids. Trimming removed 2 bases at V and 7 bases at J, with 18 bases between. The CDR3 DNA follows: TGCAGTGCTAGACGTTCCGGGCCCGATGGGGAGCAGTACTTC. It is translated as CSARRSGPDGEQYF.

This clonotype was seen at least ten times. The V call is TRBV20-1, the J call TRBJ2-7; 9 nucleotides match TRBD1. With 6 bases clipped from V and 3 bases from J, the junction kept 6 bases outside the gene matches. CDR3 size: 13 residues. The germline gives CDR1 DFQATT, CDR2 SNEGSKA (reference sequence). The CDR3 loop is CSARGQGIYEQYF. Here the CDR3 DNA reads TGCAGTGCGAGGGGACAGGGTATCTACGAGCAGTACTTC.

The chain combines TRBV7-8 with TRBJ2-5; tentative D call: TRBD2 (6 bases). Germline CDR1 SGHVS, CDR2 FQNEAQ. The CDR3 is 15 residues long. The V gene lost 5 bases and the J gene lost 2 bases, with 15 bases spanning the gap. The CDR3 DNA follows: TGTGCCAGCAGCCCTTGGGGGAGGCCTCAAGAGACCCAGTACTTC. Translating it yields CASSPWGRPQETQYF.